This passage covers 25 T cell receptor beta chains from one sample sequenced in a study of blood T cell repertoires in COVID-19. Assay used: immunoSEQ multiplex PCR; TCRdb lists only in-frame clones, some missing. This sample carries some 220,000 clones, approximately 85% of them seen once, and the ten largest clones take about 3%. The specimen sequenced was peripheral blood. These receptors all stem from a man in his fifties or sixties who had recovered from COVID-19.

The chain combines TRBV15 with TRBJ2-4, with 9 bases matching TRBD1. Germline lookup yields CDR1 LNHNV and CDR2 YYDKDF (reference sequence). V was clipped by 3 bases and J by 6 bases; unmatched bases: 6. The CDR3 contains 15 residues. Written as DNA, the CDR3 is TGTGCCACCAGCAGGGGGGACAGGGACGTAAACATTCAGTACTTC. This gives the protein CATSRGDRDVNIQYF.

The chain employs TRBV6-5 and TRBJ1-3; D not certain. There are 14 residues in the CDR3. Trimming left V 10 bases short and J 0 bases short, with 13 bases between. The V gene's germline CDR1 is MNHEY and CDR2 SVGAGI. Here the CDR3 DNA reads TGTGCCACTCAGGATGGTATCTCTGGAAACACCATATATTTT. Translating gives CATQDGISGNTIYF.

This CDR3 is CASSLGREGYEQYF. The DNA for the CDR3 is TGTGCCAGCAGTCTAGGACGGGAGGGTTACGAGCAGTACTTC. The J gene is TRBJ2-7, the V gene TRBV28, with TRBD2 identical over 8 bases. This CDR3 has 14 amino acids. Losses at the gene ends were 5 bases for V and 4 bases for J; bases not matched to a gene: 7. Per the germline V gene, CDR1 is MDHEN and CDR2 is SYDVKM. The entire variable domain, with the rest obtained from reference TRBV28 and TRBJ2-7, is as follows: DVKVTQSSRYLVKRTGEKVFLECVQDMDHENMFWYRQDPGLGLRLIYFSYDVKMKEKGDIPEGYSVSREKKERFSLILESASTNQTSMYLCASSLGREGYEQYFGPGTRLTVT.

The chain links TRBV9 to TRBJ2-1; 7 bases are a match to TRBD2. The CDR3 loop spans 15 amino acids. From germline, CDR1 is SGDLS and CDR2 YYNGEE. Trimming removed 1 base from V and 6 bases from J; junction bases left unmatched: 7. The CDR3, as DNA: TGTGCCAGCAGCGTAAGCGGGACCCGCCCCAATGAGCAGTTCTTC. This codes for CASSVSGTRPNEQFF.

The genes are TRBV5-1 and TRBJ2-2, with TRBD2 matching 11 bases. Germline CDR1 and CDR2: SGHRS and YFSETQ. The J segment lost 0 bases and the V segment lost 4 bases, leaving 2 bases of the junction unmatched. This CDR3 spans 16 amino acids. In DNA form, the CDR3 reads TGCGCCAGCAGCAGGACTAGCGGGTCGAACACCGGGGAGCTGTTTTTT. Translated: CASSRTSGSNTGELFF.

The rearrangement joins TRBV19 to TRBJ2-3; 7 nucleotides agree with TRBD2. Per the germline V gene, CDR1 is LNHDA and CDR2 is SQIVND (reference sequence). CDR3 length: 15 amino acids. Unmatched junction bases numbered 11, after V lost 6 bases and J lost 5 bases. This CDR3 is CASSTQLARIDTQYF. CDR3 nucleotide sequence: TGTGCCAGTAGCACGCAACTAGCGAGAATAGATACGCAGTATTTT.

As DNA, the CDR3 is TGTGCCAGCAGTCCTCGGGAGGGATGGACCTACGAGCAGTACTTC. This sequence encodes CASSPREGWTYEQYF. The chain combines TRBV6-5 with TRBJ2-7; 8 positions agree with TRBD2. The J segment lost 2 bases and the V segment lost 5 bases, leaving 8 bases of the junction unmatched. The CDR3 is 15 residues long. Germline loops: CDR1 MNHEY, CDR2 SVGAGI.

This clone was seen a single time. J is TRBJ1-2 and V is TRBV29-1; the D gene is possibly TRBD1 (6 bases). The CDR3 contains 13 residues. V was cut by 4 bases and J by 4 bases, with 13 bases left in between. Germline assignment: CDR1 SQVTM and CDR2 ANQGSEA. The CDR3 protein is CSVGQVKFYGYTF. CDR3 sequence (DNA): TGCAGCGTTGGACAGGTTAAGTTCTATGGCTACACCTTC.

The V call is TRBV2, the J call TRBJ1-5; 7 bases are shared with TRBD1. This CDR3 comprises 15 residues. The V segment lost 3 bases and the J segment 2 bases; nucleotides outside the gene matches: 4. Per the germline V gene, CDR1 is SNHLY and CDR2 is FYNNEI. The CDR3 DNA sequence: TGTGCCAGCAGTGACTCCGGGACAGGCAATCAGCCCCAGCATTTT. Residues: CASSDSGTGNQPQHF.

The chain has TRBV6-6 and TRBJ1-1; tentative D call: TRBD1 (5 bases). The CDR3 loop spans 14 amino acids. The germline V and J ends were trimmed by 4 bases and 1 base, with 10 bases remaining between them. Germline assignment: CDR1 MNHNY and CDR2 SVGAGI (reference sequence). CDR3 in amino acids: CASSSVQANTEAFF. The CDR3 DNA follows: TGTGCCAGCAGTTCAGTACAGGCGAACACTGAAGCTTTCTTT.

This CDR3 is CAISRRGWDTGELFF. CDR3 in DNA: TGTGCCATCAGCCGTCGGGGATGGGACACCGGGGAGCTGTTTTTT. The chain carries TRBV10-3 and TRBJ2-2; D might be TRBD2 (5 bases). V shed 6 bases and J shed 3 bases, with 14 bases lying between them. Germline CDR1 ENHRY, CDR2 SYGVKD. This CDR3 has 15 residues.

This clone was seen a single time. This chain connects TRBV1 to TRBJ2-2; TRBD1 is the table's D call, not checked against the DNA. TRBV1 is marked as a pseudogene. This CDR3 contains 18 residues. The DNA of the CDR3 is TGCACCAGCAGCCTAATAAAGAGACAGGGGGAACGGGCCGGGGAGCTGTTTTTT. Its translation is CTSSLIKRQGERAGELFF.

The rearrangement joins TRBV27 to TRBJ2-1; 11 nucleotides agree with TRBD2. The CDR3 is made up of 16 amino acids. CDR1 MNHEY and CDR2 SMNVEV come from the germline V gene (reference sequence). Trimming removed 4 bases from V and 5 bases from J; junction bases left unmatched: 7. The DNA of the CDR3 is TGTGCCAGCAGTTCCACACTAGCGGGAGAGGACAATGAGCAGTTCTTC. Residues: CASSSTLAGEDNEQFF.

This chain connects TRBV18 to TRBJ2-2, with 7 bases aligning to TRBD2. From germline, CDR1 is KGHSH and CDR2 LQKENI. J lost 6 bases, V lost 3 bases, and 4 bases had no gene match. This CDR3 region has 14 residues. The CDR3 sequence: CASSPGTIAGELFF. DNA of the CDR3: TGTGCCAGCTCACCGGGGACTATCGCCGGGGAGCTGTTTTTT.

The chain uses TRBV28 and TRBJ2-7, with D perhaps TRBD1 (5 bases). There are 13 residues in the CDR3. Trimming shortened V by 3 bases and J by 3 bases, and 9 bases separated the two germline ends. Germline CDR1 MDHEN, CDR2 SYDVKM. The CDR3 region has the DNA TGTGCCAGCAGTTTTATAGGGGACTACGAGCAGTACTTC. Translation: CASSFIGDYEQYF. Filled out from reference TRBV28 and TRBJ2-7, the complete variable domain reads DVKVTQSSRYLVKRTGEKVFLECVQDMDHENMFWYRQDPGLGLRLIYFSYDVKMKEKGDIPEGYSVSREKKERFSLILESASTNQTSMYLCASSFIGDYEQYFGPGTRLTVT.

This chain links TRBV6-5 with TRBJ2-7; a possible D gene is TRBD1 (5 bases). V was cut by 7 bases and J by 1 base, with 17 bases left in between. CDR1 is MNHEY, CDR2 SVGAGI, per germline. This CDR3 spans 15 amino acids. DNA of the CDR3: TGTGCCAGCAAGATTGAGACAGTCGTATCCTACGAGCAGTACTTC. It yields the protein CASKIETVVSYEQYF.

This chain links TRBV2 with TRBJ1-2, with D perhaps TRBD1 (6 bases). Trimming took 5 bases from V and 5 from J, leaving 15 bases between them. Germline V lookup: CDR1 SNHLY, CDR2 FYNNEI. There are 14 residues in the CDR3. The CDR3 DNA is TGTGCCAGCAGTATATACAGGGATGCTTATGGCTACACCTTC. Protein product: CASSIYRDAYGYTF.

The V call is TRBV18, the J call TRBJ2-1, with TRBD2 identical over 9 bases. V dropped 2 bases and J dropped 6; count of bases not matched to a gene: 2. This CDR3 comprises 14 residues. Germline V gives CDR1 KGHSH, CDR2 LQKENI. This chain's CDR3 is CASSPVAGVNEQFF. Here the CDR3 DNA reads TGTGCCAGCTCACCAGTAGCGGGGGTCAATGAGCAGTTCTTC.

The CDR3 coding sequence is TGTGCCAGCAGCTCAGACAGGGCTGGGGCCAACGTCCTGACTTTC. Amino acids: CASSSDRAGANVLTF. This chain uses TRBV11-1 with TRBJ2-6; 7 nucleotides match TRBD1. V gave up 4 bases and J gave up 2 bases; unmatched junction bases: 2. The CDR3 covers 15 residues. Germline loops: CDR1 SGHAT, CDR2 FQDESV (reference sequence).

This chain connects TRBV18 to TRBJ1-2; D possibly corresponds to TRBD1 (6 bases). CDR1 KGHSH and CDR2 LQKENI come from the germline V gene. CDR3 size: 15 residues. Deletions cut 6 bases from V and 8 bases from J, with 22 bases between. The CDR3 region has the DNA TGTGCCAGCTCCCCAGGGCAGGGGTCGATTAAGGGCTACACCTTC. Its protein product is CASSPGQGSIKGYTF.

This clone was seen once. V usage is TRBV6-5 and J usage is TRBJ1-1; possible D gene TRBD1, 5 bases. The germline gives CDR1 MNHEY, CDR2 SVGAGI. The CDR3 is 14 residues long. The V gene lost 2 bases and the J gene lost 2 bases, with 9 bases spanning the gap. The CDR3 spells CASSYTGQNTEAFF. DNA for the CDR3: TGTGCCAGCAGTTACACAGGACAAAACACTGAAGCTTTCTTT.

The chain links TRBV7-2 to TRBJ2-4, with D uncertain. This CDR3 region has 16 residues. CDR1 is SGHTA, CDR2 FQGNSA, per germline. Trimming shortened V by 1 base and J by 2 bases, and 12 bases separated the two germline ends. This CDR3 is CASSLVIGLSKNIQYF. CDR3 sequence (DNA): TGTGCCAGCAGCTTAGTGATCGGTCTTTCCAAAAACATTCAGTACTTC.

This chain connects TRBV28 to TRBJ2-1; 10 nucleotides agree with TRBD1. The CDR3 runs to 14 residues. From germline, CDR1 is MDHEN and CDR2 SYDVKM. With 7 bases clipped from V and 9 bases from J, the junction kept 9 bases outside the gene matches. The CDR3 region has the DNA TGTGCCAGCACCCCCGGGACAGGGGTTTTTGAGCAGTTCTTC. Protein: CASTPGTGVFEQFF. Looking up the rest from reference TRBV28 and TRBJ2-1 gives the full variable domain: DVKVTQSSRYLVKRTGEKVFLECVQDMDHENMFWYRQDPGLGLRLIYFSYDVKMKEKGDIPEGYSVSREKKERFSLILESASTNQTSMYLCASTPGTGVFEQFFGPGTRLTVL.

The chain recombines TRBV28 with TRBJ2-1; 11 bases match TRBD2. CDR3 length equals 17 residues. With V trimmed by 5 bases and J by 4 bases, 10 bases remained unmatched. Germline V CDR1 and CDR2: MDHEN, SYDVKM. The CDR3 coding sequence is TGTGCCAGCAGTGAAATAACGGGACTAGCGGTTTACAATGAGCAGTTCTTC. It encodes CASSEITGLAVYNEQFF.

V gene TRBV10-3 combines with J gene TRBJ1-2; D unresolved. V dropped 4 bases and J dropped 0 bases, with 9 bases sitting between them. The CDR3 has 14 residues. Germline assignment: CDR1 ENHRY and CDR2 SYGVKD. Here the CDR3 reads CAISGGTPNYGYTF. CDR3 coding DNA: TGTGCCATCAGTGGCGGCACACCTAACTATGGCTACACCTTC.